The text below deals with one T cell receptor (beta chain). Its specificity is unknown. The sample is drawn from a study of cytotoxic CD8 clonotypes in ibrutinib-treated CLL. The wider study: In all, 10 to 11 patients were relapsed/refractory, some 16 were treatment-naive and around 17 were IGHV unmutated. Findings and limits, study-wide: Ibrutinib response saw clonality rise, and progression saw it return toward baseline. Baseline values of clonality outstripped age-matched healthy donors and followed circulating CD8+ T-cell counts.

PBMCs were cryopreserved, and 1.5 to 2.5 micrograms of genomic DNA from them went into TCR beta libraries. The assay was immunoSEQ multiplex PCR, and TCRdb's table has in-frame clones only and misses some. There are a few hundred thousand clones in the sample; around 70% occur only once, and 15% lies in the top ten. The CDR3 extends over 16 amino acids. Trimming stripped 2 bases from V and 8 bases from J, with 16 bases between. Germline values: CDR1 MNHEY, CDR2 SVGAGI. This clonotype was obtained from a human donor with chronic lymphocytic leukemia. This material consisted of PBMCs, taken after 24 months of ibrutinib treatment. The V gene is TRBV6-5, the J gene TRBJ1-6; no clear D gene. For the CDR3, the DNA is TGTGCCAGCAGTTACAAACAGCGCGGAAGGGATTCACCCCTCCACTTT. This sequence encodes CASSYKQRGRDSPLHF.